This note documents a single T cell receptor (beta chain) sequence. This specimen belongs to a study of blood T cell repertoires in COVID-19. Germline V gene sequence: CDR1 LNHDA, CDR2 SQIVND (reference sequence). The trim removed 6 bases at V and 4 bases at J, leaving 7 bases unmatched. This CDR3 contains 14 residues. Original processing methods: Researchers report that nucleated cell counts were estimated from reference gene primer amplification. Clones were read by immunoSEQ multiplex PCR, and TCRdb kept only the in-frame ones, dropping some. D and trimming were read from the DNA, whereas the V and J calls and clone size are those reported in that table. Found here are about 150,000 clones, approximately 86% of them singletons; the top ten hold about 2.5%.

The receptor comes from a woman in her 70s with acute or convalescent COVID-19. Specimen: peripheral blood. The V call is TRBV19, the J call TRBJ1-2, with 8 bases aligning to TRBD1. The CDR3 is CASSRDRNFYGYTF. CDR3 nucleotide sequence: TGTGCCAGTAGCCGGGACAGGAATTTCTATGGCTACACCTTC.